What follows are 25 T cell receptor beta chains derived from one specimen sequenced in a study of T cells in Graves' hyperthyroidism and ophthalmopathy. Amplified TCR beta CDR3 regions came from RNA transcripts. TCR CDR3 regions were first amplified by RT-PCR with HTBI primers. MiXCR, run by TCRdb on the multiplex PCR reads, gives a single entry per CDR3 protein. Of about 840,000 distinct CDR3 sequences listed, about 38% are singletons. Sequencing was performed on blood. The receptors stem from a man between 18 and 35 years old with Graves' hyperthyroidism.

This clonotype has ten or more counts. This chain connects TRBV29-1 to TRBJ2-2; the D call may be TRBD1 or TRBD2 (5 bases each). V was shortened by 3 bases and J by 0 bases, with 11 bases between the two germline ends. CDR1 is SQVTM and CDR2 is ANQGSEA in the germline V gene. The CDR3 totals 15 residues. The CDR3: CSVDTGAANTGELFF. In DNA, the CDR3 is TGCAGCGTTGATACCGGGGCCGCGAACACCGGGGAGCTGTTTTTT.

J is TRBJ2-7 and V is TRBV7-9, with TRBD2 matching over 8 bases. V shed 5 bases, J shed 3 bases, and the junction held 15 bases outside the gene matches. CDR1 is SEHNR, CDR2 FQNEAQ, per germline (reference sequence). This CDR3 spans 17 amino acids. CDR3 nucleotides: TGTGCCAGCAGCCTAGGTGGTTACGGGAGGGGAGTCTACGAGCAGTACTTC. This codes for CASSLGGYGRGVYEQYF. Drawing the rest from reference TRBV7-9 and TRBJ2-7, the complete variable domain is DTGVSQNPRHKITKRGQNVTFRCDPISEHNRLYWYRQTLGQGPEFLTYFQNEAQLEKSRLLSDRFSAERPKGSFSTLEIQRTEQGDSAMYLCASSLGGYGRGVYEQYFGPGTRLTVT.

V and J are TRBV20-1 and TRBJ2-7, with TRBD2 matching 8 bases. Germline trimming cut 1 base from V and 5 bases from J; bases unmatched to any gene: 7. This CDR3 has 14 amino acids. Germline V gives CDR1 DFQATT, CDR2 SNEGSKA (reference sequence). CDR3 in DNA: TGCAGTGCTAGAGTTGCCGGGGGGGCGGACGAGCAGTACTTC. Encoded protein: CSARVAGGADEQYF.

This clonotype was seen at least ten times. V gene TRBV25-1 combines with J gene TRBJ1-2; D call uncertain. V lost 4 bases and J 5 bases, leaving 5 bases between the germline ends. The CDR3 covers 11 residues. Germline CDR1 is MGHDK and CDR2 is SYGVNS. CDR3 in DNA: TGTGCCAGCAGTGTGTGGTATGGCTACACCTTC. Translation gives CASSVWYGYTF.

CDR3 nucleotide sequence: TGTGCCAGCAGTGAAACAGGGGGCACAGGCACCATATATTTT. It codes for CASSETGGTGTIYF. The gene calls are TRBV2 and TRBJ1-3; 9 bases line up with TRBD1. Trimming at V came to 2 bases and at J to 9 bases, leaving 5 bases not matched to a gene. CDR3 length equals 14 residues. The V gene's germline CDR1 is SNHLY and CDR2 FYNNEI. Complete variable domain (other parts from reference TRBV2 and TRBJ1-3): EPEVTQTPSHQVTQMGQEVILRCVPISNHLYFYWYRQILGQKVEFLVSFYNNEISEKSEIFDDQFSVERPDGSNFTLKIRSTKLEDSAMYFCASSETGGTGTIYFGEGSWLTVV.

This clonotype has at least ten counts. This chain connects TRBV7-8 to TRBJ2-7, with D unresolved. This CDR3 comprises 14 residues. The V gene lost 1 base and the J gene lost 3 bases, with 10 bases spanning the gap. CDR1 is SGHVS, CDR2 FQNEAQ, per germline. CDR3 region: CASSLGRASYEQYF. CDR3 in DNA: TGTGCCAGCAGCTTAGGACGGGCGAGCTACGAGCAGTACTTC.

This clonotype was recorded many times. This CDR3 reads CASSREGYQGDYTF. DNA of the CDR3: TGTGCCAGCAGTAGGGAGGGATACCAGGGTGACTACACCTTC. J is TRBJ1-2 and V is TRBV2; tentative D call: TRBD1 (5 bases). Trimming removed 5 bases from V and 10 bases from J, with 20 bases in between. Germline V lookup: CDR1 SNHLY, CDR2 FYNNEI. The CDR3 runs 14 residues.

The chain combines TRBV12-3 or TRBV12-4 with TRBJ1-2; D unclear. Between the trimmed V and J ends, which lost 6 bases and 0 bases, there was a span of 14 bases. This CDR3 has 15 amino acids. In DNA, the CDR3 is TGTGCCAGCAGGATACAACAGACCTCTAACTATGGCTACACCTTC. Its protein is CASRIQQTSNYGYTF.

The chain recombines TRBV4-1 with TRBJ2-2, with D perhaps TRBD1 (6 bases). Germline values: CDR1 MGHRA, CDR2 YSYEKL. The CDR3 contains 14 residues. V was clipped by 8 bases and J by 0 bases, with 10 bases between them. CDR3 loop: CASRDTTNTGELFF. CDR3 nucleotide sequence: TGCGCCAGCCGGGACACTACGAACACCGGGGAGCTGTTTTTT.

The V call is TRBV7-9, the J call TRBJ1-1; D uncertain. The CDR3 has 16 amino acids. Deletions cut 2 bases from V and 3 bases from J, with 16 bases between. Germline V CDR1 and CDR2: SEHNR, FQNEAQ (reference sequence). CDR3 loop: CASSLYLSGPYTEAFF. The CDR3 DNA reads as TGTGCCAGCAGCTTATATCTATCCGGGCCGTACACTGAAGCTTTCTTT.

This chain joins TRBV5-4 and TRBJ2-2; no reliable D call. Germline V lookup: CDR1 SGHNT, CDR2 YYREEE (reference sequence). This CDR3 region has 12 residues. V was clipped by 4 bases and J by 7 bases, with 8 bases between them. In DNA, the CDR3 is TGTGCCAGCAGCGCGCCTTACGGGGAGCTGTTTTTT. Amino acids: CASSAPYGELFF.

This clonotype was recorded many times. The V and J genes are TRBV24-1 and TRBJ2-5; 7 nucleotides match TRBD2. V lost 4 bases to trimming and J lost 5 bases; unmatched junction nucleotides: 3. The CDR3 loop spans 13 amino acids. Germline CDR1 is KGHDR and CDR2 is SFDVKD. CDR3 protein: CATSEVTSETQYF. CDR3 nucleotides: TGTGCCACCAGTGAAGTGACTAGCGAGACCCAGTACTTC.

This clonotype came up many times. The chain has TRBV19 and TRBJ2-5, with 8 bases fitting TRBD2. Trimming cost V 8 bases and J 3 bases; bases outside gene matches: 2. Germline V gene data show CDR1 as LNHDA and CDR2 as SQIVND (reference sequence). The CDR3 extends over 12 amino acids. CDR3 DNA: TGTGCCAGTCGGGGGGGCGAAGAGACCCAGTACTTC. Translating gives CASRGGEETQYF.

The DNA for the CDR3 is TGTGCCAGCAGCCCGTTCGTAGACGAAAAACTGTTTTTT. It is translated as CASSPFVDEKLFF. J is TRBJ1-4 and V is TRBV11-2; D is ambiguous. Germline CDR1 SGHAT, CDR2 FQNNGV. Trimming took off 5 bases at V and 8 bases at J, with 12 bases between the two ends. CDR3 length: 13 residues.

This sequence joins TRBV27 and TRBJ1-1; D gene ambiguous. The V end was cut by 3 bases, the J end by 4 bases, with 9 bases between. Per germline, CDR1 MNHEY and CDR2 SMNVEV (reference sequence). The CDR3 is 13 amino acids. The CDR3 sequence is CASSLAASTEAFF. Written as DNA, the CDR3 is TGTGCCAGCAGTTTGGCAGCTTCCACTGAAGCTTTCTTT.

Details on this clonotype: A much larger clone lies one base from this, so it may be a read error. This rearrangement joins TRBV20-1 to TRBJ1-6; D is unclear. Germline-derived CDR1 and CDR2 are DFQATT and SNEGSKA (reference sequence). Between the trimmed V and J ends, which lost 0 bases and 4 bases, there was a span of 4 bases. The CDR3 has 13 amino acids. The chain's CDR3 is CSARDRYNSPLHF. The CDR3 DNA reads as TGCAGTGCTAGAGACAGATATAATTCACCCCTCCACTTT.

This chain connects TRBV7-9 to TRBJ2-7, with D possibly being TRBD1 (5 bases). V was shortened by 2 bases and J by 3 bases, with 11 bases between the two germline ends. In germline, CDR1 is SEHNR, CDR2 FQNEAQ (reference sequence). This CDR3 contains 14 residues. CDR3 DNA: TGTGCCAGCAGCTTATGGACACGGATCTACGAGCAGTACTTC. Protein product: CASSLWTRIYEQYF. Full variable domain (outside the CDR3, taken from reference TRBV7-9 and TRBJ2-7): DTGVSQNPRHKITKRGQNVTFRCDPISEHNRLYWYRQTLGQGPEFLTYFQNEAQLEKSRLLSDRFSAERPKGSFSTLEIQRTEQGDSAMYLCASSLWTRIYEQYFGPGTRLTVT.

This clonotype has at least ten counts. CDR3: CASSPRGGHYEQYF. In nucleotides, the CDR3 is TGTGCCAGCAGCCCCCGTGGGGGACACTACGAGCAGTACTTC. V is TRBV7-9 and J is TRBJ2-7; weak D call: TRBD1 (6 bases). This CDR3 comprises 14 residues. Germline V gene lookup returns CDR1 SEHNR and CDR2 FQNEAQ (reference sequence). V shed 5 bases and J shed 3 bases, with 14 bases lying between them. The full variable domain, with the rest looked up from reference TRBV7-9 and TRBJ2-7, is DTGVSQNPRHKITKRGQNVTFRCDPISEHNRLYWYRQTLGQGPEFLTYFQNEAQLEKSRLLSDRFSAERPKGSFSTLEIQRTEQGDSAMYLCASSPRGGHYEQYFGPGTRLTVT.

The chain uses TRBV7-9 and TRBJ1-5; D unclear. CDR1 is SEHNR, CDR2 FQNEAQ, per germline (reference sequence). V lost 4 bases and J lost 3, with 7 bases in between. The CDR3 is made up of 13 amino acids. The CDR3 DNA is TGTGCCAGCAGCTCGACACCCAATCAGCCCCAGCATTTT. Translated, it gives CASSSTPNQPQHF.

This clonotype has at least ten counts. The chain combines TRBV25-1 with TRBJ1-2; no clear D gene. CDR1 is MGHDK and CDR2 is SYGVNS in the germline V gene. CDR3 length equals 13 residues. Deletions cut 8 bases from V and 4 bases from J, with 14 bases between. The CDR3 reads CASGVGAGYGYTF. The CDR3 region has the DNA TGTGCCAGCGGGGTCGGCGCGGGCTATGGCTACACCTTC.

V is TRBV4-2 and J is TRBJ1-5; possible D gene TRBD1, 6 bases. V lost 0 bases and J 6 bases, leaving 15 bases between the germline ends. The germline V gene encodes CDR1 LGHNA and CDR2 YNFKEQ. The CDR3 spans 16 residues. The CDR3 sequence: CASSQDPPGAAQPQHF. The CDR3 nucleotides are TGTGCCAGCAGCCAAGATCCTCCGGGGGCGGCTCAGCCCCAGCATTTT.

A remark on this clonotype: This may be a read error: a much more frequent sequence differs by one nucleotide. This rearrangement joins TRBV2 to TRBJ2-7; D is uncertain. CDR3 length: 13 residues. Germline V gene lookup returns CDR1 SNHLY and CDR2 FYNNEI. DNA for the CDR3: TGTACCAGTGGATTTGGGGTGTACTACGAGCAGTACTTC. Its protein is CTSGFGVYYEQYF.

V is TRBV6-5 and J is TRBJ2-5, with D perhaps matching TRBD1 (6 bases). This CDR3 spans 15 amino acids. Per germline, CDR1 MNHEY and CDR2 SVGAGI. V was shortened by 5 bases and J by 2 bases, with 15 bases between the two germline ends. The CDR3 sequence: CASSLGAGQQETQYF. In DNA, the CDR3 is TGTGCCAGCAGTCTGGGGGCAGGGCAGCAAGAGACCCAGTACTTC.

The J gene is TRBJ2-7, the V gene TRBV9; D possibly corresponds to TRBD1 (6 bases). Germline V lookup: CDR1 SGDLS, CDR2 YYNGEE. Trimming removed 0 bases from V and 3 bases from J, with 13 bases in between. CDR3 size: 15 residues. The chain's CDR3 is CASSVGTAEFYEQYF. CDR3 DNA: TGTGCCAGCAGCGTAGGGACAGCCGAATTCTACGAGCAGTACTTC. Complete variable domain (other parts from reference TRBV9 and TRBJ2-7): DSGVTQTPKHLITATGQRVTLRCSPRSGDLSVYWYQQSLDQGLQFLIQYYNGEERAKGNILERFSAQQFPDLHSELNLSSLELGDSALYFCASSVGTAEFYEQYFGPGTRLTVT.

The CDR3 sequence is CASTPRAFAHEQYF. The CDR3 DNA reads as TGTGCCAGCACTCCCAGGGCCTTCGCCCACGAGCAGTACTTC. This chain joins TRBV6-5 and TRBJ2-7; maybe TRBD1 (5 bases). The CDR3 totals 14 residues. Germline V CDR1 and CDR2: MNHEY, SVGAGI. V dropped 7 bases and J dropped 5 bases, with 18 bases sitting between them.